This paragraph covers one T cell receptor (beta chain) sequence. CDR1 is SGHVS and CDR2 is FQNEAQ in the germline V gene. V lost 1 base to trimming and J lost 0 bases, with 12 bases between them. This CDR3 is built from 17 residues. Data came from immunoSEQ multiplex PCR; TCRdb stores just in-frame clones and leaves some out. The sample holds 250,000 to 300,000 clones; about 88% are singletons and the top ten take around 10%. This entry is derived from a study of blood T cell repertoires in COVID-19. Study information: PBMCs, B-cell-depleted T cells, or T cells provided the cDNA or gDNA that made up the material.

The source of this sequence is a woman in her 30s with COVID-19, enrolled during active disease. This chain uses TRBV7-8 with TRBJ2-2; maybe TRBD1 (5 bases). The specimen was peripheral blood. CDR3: CASSLVGGATNTGELFF. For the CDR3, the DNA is TGTGCCAGCAGCTTAGTCGGTGGGGCAACGAACACCGGGGAGCTGTTTTTT.